This T cell receptor beta chain was recovered during a study of T cell repertoires in cytomegalovirus infection. Across the whole study: Signatures in public TCR beta sequences pointed to both CMV infection and matching HLA type. The study, taken as a whole, reports: Cumulative frequency (of public TCR beta family members) identified carriers of CMV plus the relevant HLA. In two of eight donors, the top clonotype was HLA-C-restricted CMV-specific.

On this clonotype itself: Its target is not known.

Looked up from germline, CDR1 is SGDLS and CDR2 is YYNGEE. V shed 2 bases and J 9 bases; nucleotides not matched to a gene: 4. The CDR3 is 13 amino acids. TCRdb reprocessed the reads with MiXCR, giving one entry per CDR3 protein. Of a few hundred thousand distinct CDR3 sequences in the sample, more than 15% are singletons; the top ten hold approximately 51%. The TCR was taken from a human donor in good health (CMV status not recorded). Some clones in this sample may be carry-over from other donors' samples. The V and J genes are TRBV9 and TRBJ2-4, with 8 bases identical to TRBD2. The specimen was CD8+ T cells from PBMCs. CDR3: CASSVSGEGIQYF. The CDR3 region has the DNA TGTGCCAGCAGCGTTAGCGGGGAGGGCATTCAGTACTTC.